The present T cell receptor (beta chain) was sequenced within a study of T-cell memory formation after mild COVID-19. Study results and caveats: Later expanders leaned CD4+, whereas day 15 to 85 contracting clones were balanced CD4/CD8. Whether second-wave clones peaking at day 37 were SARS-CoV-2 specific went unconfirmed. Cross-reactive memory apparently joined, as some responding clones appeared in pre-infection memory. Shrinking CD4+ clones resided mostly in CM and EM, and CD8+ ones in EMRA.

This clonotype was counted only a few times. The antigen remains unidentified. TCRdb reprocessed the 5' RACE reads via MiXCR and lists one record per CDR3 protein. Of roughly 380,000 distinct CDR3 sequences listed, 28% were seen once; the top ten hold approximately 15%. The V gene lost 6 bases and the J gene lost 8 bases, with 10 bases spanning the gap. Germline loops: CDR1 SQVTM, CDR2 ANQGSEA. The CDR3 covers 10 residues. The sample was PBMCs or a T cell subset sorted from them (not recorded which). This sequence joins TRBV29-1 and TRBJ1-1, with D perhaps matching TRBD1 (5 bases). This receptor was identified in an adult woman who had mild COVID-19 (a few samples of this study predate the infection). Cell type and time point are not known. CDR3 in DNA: TGCAGCGTAGTTACAGGCGAAGCTTTCTTT. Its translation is CSVVTGEAFF.